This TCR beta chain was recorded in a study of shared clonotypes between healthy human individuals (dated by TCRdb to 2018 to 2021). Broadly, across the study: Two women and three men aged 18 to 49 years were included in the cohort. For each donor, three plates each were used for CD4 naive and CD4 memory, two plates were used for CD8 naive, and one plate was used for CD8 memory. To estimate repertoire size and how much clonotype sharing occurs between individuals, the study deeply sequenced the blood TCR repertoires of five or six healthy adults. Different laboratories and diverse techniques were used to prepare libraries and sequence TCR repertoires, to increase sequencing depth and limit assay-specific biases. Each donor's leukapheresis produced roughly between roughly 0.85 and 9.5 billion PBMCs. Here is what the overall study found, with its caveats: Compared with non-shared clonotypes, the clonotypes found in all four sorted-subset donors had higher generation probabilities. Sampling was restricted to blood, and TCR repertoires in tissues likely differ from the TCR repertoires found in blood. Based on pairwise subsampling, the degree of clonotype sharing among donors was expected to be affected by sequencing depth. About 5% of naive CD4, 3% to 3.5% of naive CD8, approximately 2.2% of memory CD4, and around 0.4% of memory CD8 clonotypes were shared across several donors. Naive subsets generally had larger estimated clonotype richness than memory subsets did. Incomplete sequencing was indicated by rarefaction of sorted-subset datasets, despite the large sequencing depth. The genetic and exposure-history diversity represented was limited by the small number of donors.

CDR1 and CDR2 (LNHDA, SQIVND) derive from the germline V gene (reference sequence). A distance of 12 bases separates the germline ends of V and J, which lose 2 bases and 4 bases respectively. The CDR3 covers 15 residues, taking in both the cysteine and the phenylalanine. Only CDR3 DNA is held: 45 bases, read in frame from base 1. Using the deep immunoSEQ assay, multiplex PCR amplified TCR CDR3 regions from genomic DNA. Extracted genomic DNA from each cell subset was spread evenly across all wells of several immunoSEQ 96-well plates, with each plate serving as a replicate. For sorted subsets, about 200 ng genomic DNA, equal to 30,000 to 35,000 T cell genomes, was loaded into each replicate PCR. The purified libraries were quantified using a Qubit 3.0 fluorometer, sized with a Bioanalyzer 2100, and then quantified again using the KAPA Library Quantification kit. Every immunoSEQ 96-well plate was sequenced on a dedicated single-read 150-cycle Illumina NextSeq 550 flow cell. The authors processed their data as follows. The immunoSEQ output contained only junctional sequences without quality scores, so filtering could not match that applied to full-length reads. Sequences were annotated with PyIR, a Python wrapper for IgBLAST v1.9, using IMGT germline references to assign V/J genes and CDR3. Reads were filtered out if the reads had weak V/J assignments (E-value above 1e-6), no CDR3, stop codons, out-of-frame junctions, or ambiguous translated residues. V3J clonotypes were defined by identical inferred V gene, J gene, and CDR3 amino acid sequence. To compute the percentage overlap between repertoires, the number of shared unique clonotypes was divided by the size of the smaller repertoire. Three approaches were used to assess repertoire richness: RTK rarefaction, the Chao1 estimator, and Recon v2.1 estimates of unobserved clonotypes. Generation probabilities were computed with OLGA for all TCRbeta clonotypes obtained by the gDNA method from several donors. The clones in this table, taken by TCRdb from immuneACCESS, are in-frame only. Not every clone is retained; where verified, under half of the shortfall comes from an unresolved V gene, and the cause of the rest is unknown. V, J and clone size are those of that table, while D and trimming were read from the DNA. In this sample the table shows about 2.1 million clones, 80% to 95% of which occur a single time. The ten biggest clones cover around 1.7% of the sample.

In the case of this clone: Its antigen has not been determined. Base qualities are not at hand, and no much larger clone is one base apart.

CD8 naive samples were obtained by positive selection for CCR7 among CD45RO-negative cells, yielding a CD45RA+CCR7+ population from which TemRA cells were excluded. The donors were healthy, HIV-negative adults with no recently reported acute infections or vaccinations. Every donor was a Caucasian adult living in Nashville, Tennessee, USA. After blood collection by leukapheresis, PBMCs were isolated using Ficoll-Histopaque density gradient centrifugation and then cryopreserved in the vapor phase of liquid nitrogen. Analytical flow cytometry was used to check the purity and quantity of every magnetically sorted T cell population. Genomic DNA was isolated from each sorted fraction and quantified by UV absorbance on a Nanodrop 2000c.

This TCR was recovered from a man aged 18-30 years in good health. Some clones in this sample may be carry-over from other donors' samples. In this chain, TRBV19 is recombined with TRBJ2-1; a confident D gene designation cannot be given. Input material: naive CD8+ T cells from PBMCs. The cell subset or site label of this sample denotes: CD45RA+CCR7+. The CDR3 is CASSIWGSRYNEQFF. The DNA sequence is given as TGTGCCAGTAGTATATGGGGTAGCCGATACAATGAGCAGTTCTTC.